This note documents a single T cell receptor (beta chain) sequence. Antigen unknown. The study made its TRB cDNA libraries by 5' RACE, adding UMI labels. TCRdb derives one entry per CDR3 protein from the 5' RACE reads, leaving out DNA. Found here are 5,000 to 7,000 distinct CDR3 sequences; the top ten clones hold approximately 2%. The CD45RO-CCR7+CD27+CD95- phenotype denoted naive CD8+ T cells. The sample originates from a study of CXCR3-negative and CXCR3-positive naive CD8 T cells. Study-wide background: The study obtained around 150 million TRB reads, about 1.5 +/- 0.3 million per library. Whole-study results and caveats: Naive cells that were CXCR3-positive had more hydrophobic TRB CDR3s (compared with CXCR3-negative naive cells).

Per the germline V gene, CDR1 is MNHEY and CDR2 is SVGAGI. This CDR3 comprises 14 residues. This sequence was found in a human donor in good health. Some clones in this sample may be carry-over from other donors' samples. The sequencing sample was made of naive CXCR3+ CD8+ T cells from blood. Regarding subset: CD45RO-CCR7+CD27+CD95- naive CD8+ T cells expressing CXCR3 (TNR3+). The chain joins TRBV6-5 to TRBJ1-1. CDR3 residues: CASSYKAMNTEAFF.